One and the same sample provided the 5 T cell receptor beta chains below, sequenced in a study of blood T cell repertoires in COVID-19. The data were produced by immunoSEQ multiplex PCR, yet TCRdb's version contains in-frame clones alone and is incomplete. Of under 250,000 clones listed, around four fifths are singletons. The sample was peripheral blood. The receptors were gathered from an older woman who had recovered from COVID-19.

The rearrangement links TRBV5-5 to TRBJ1-1; 11 nucleotides match TRBD1. With V trimmed by 7 bases and J by 4 bases, 3 bases remained unmatched. Germline CDR1 reads SGHKS; CDR2 reads YYEKEE (reference sequence). The CDR3 consists of 13 residues. CDR3: CASGQGASTEAFF. DNA of the CDR3: TGTGCCAGCGGACAGGGGGCTAGCACTGAAGCTTTCTTT.

This clone was seen a single time. V is TRBV11-3 and J is TRBJ2-2; D is perhaps TRBD2 (5 bases). This CDR3 is built from 17 residues. V lost 4 bases and J lost 0, with 15 bases in between. In germline, CDR1 is SGHNT, CDR2 YENEEA. CDR3 DNA sequence: TGTGCCAGCAGCTCGACTTCGCGGCGGGCGAACACCGGGGAGCTGTTTTTT. As protein: CASSSTSRRANTGELFF.

The genes are TRBV7-9 and TRBJ1-1; tentatively, D is TRBD1 (5 bases). Germline values: CDR1 SEHNR, CDR2 FQNEAQ (reference sequence). The V gene lost 3 bases and the J gene lost 4 bases, with 12 bases spanning the gap. The CDR3 totals 14 residues. CDR3: CASSLTVLGTEAFF. Written as DNA, the CDR3 is TGTGCCAGCAGCTTGACAGTCTTAGGCACTGAAGCTTTCTTT. Variable domain in full (rest from reference TRBV7-9 and TRBJ1-1): DTGVSQNPRHKITKRGQNVTFRCDPISEHNRLYWYRQTLGQGPEFLTYFQNEAQLEKSRLLSDRFSAERPKGSFSTLEIQRTEQGDSAMYLCASSLTVLGTEAFFGQGTRLTVV.

The CDR3 spells CASSSRQNTGELFF. Here the CDR3 DNA reads TGTGCCAGCAGCTCCCGACAGAACACCGGGGAGCTGTTTTTT. V usage is TRBV7-3 and J usage is TRBJ2-2; no clear D. Germline-derived CDR1 and CDR2 are SGHTA and FQGTGA. There are 14 residues in the CDR3. The V and J ends lost 4 bases and 1 base respectively, with 7 bases between them.

This clone has just a few counts. The chain uses TRBV10-2 and TRBJ2-1; 13 bases align to TRBD2. CDR1 is WSHSY, CDR2 SAAADI, per germline. Unmatched junction bases numbered 4, after V lost 5 bases and J lost 6 bases. This CDR3 is built from 15 residues. Here the CDR3 reads CASSQLAGGGNEQFF. CDR3 sequence (DNA): TGCGCCAGCAGTCAACTAGCGGGGGGGGGCAATGAGCAGTTCTTC.